The clone carrying this T cell receptor (beta chain) was counted between two and nine times. The sample originates from a study of CD8 T cells in ankylosing spondylitis. Each CDR3 protein is one row after TCRdb ran MiXCR on the 5' RACE reads. The sample gives roughly 48,000 distinct CDR3 sequences, approximately 7% of which show up once; roughly 8.1% is in the top ten. The sequence was collected from a female donor with ankylosing spondylitis or in good health (not recorded which). The sequencing input was blood, either unsorted or a sorted T cell fraction (not recorded which).

CDR3 amino acids: CATSDPGHLGTDTQYF. DNA of the CDR3: TGTGCCACCAGTGACCCAGGACACCTCGGGACAGATACGCAGTATTTT. This sequence joins TRBV24-1 and TRBJ2-3; TRBD1 might be the D (5 bases). The germline V and J ends were trimmed by 4 bases and 3 bases, with 16 bases remaining between them. CDR1 is KGHDR, CDR2 SFDVKD, per germline. The CDR3 totals 16 residues.